Below, 12 T cell receptor beta chains from the same sample are listed, as sequenced in a study of shared clonotypes between healthy human individuals. Naive CD8 cells lacked CD45RO and underwent positive selection for CCR7, leaving out terminally differentiated effector memory CD45RA+ cells. Clones were read by immunoSEQ multiplex PCR, and TCRdb kept only the in-frame ones, dropping some. The sample consists of about 2.1 million clones, about 94% of them appearing once. The sequencing input was naive CD8+ T cells from PBMCs. The origin of the receptors is a man between 18 and 35 years old in good health. Some clones in this sample may be carry-over from other donors' samples.

The chain employs TRBV28 and TRBJ1-4, with D unclear. V lost 2 bases, J lost 3 bases, and 4 bases lay in between. The V gene's germline CDR1 is MDHEN and CDR2 SYDVKM. The CDR3 runs 13 residues. In DNA, the CDR3 is TGTGCCAGCAGTTTAGTACCTAATGAAAAACTGTTTTTT. This translates into CASSLVPNEKLFF.

This chain connects TRBV27 to TRBJ2-3; no clear D gene. The germline V gene has CDR1 MNHEY and CDR2 SMNVEV (reference sequence). This CDR3 has 14 amino acids. The V and J ends lost 1 base and 1 base respectively, with 6 bases between them. CDR3 nucleotides: TGTGCCAGCAGTTTATACCCAGGCACAGATACGCAGTATTTT. It codes for CASSLYPGTDTQYF.

The rearrangement uses TRBV5-8 and TRBJ2-7; the D gene could be TRBD1 or TRBD2 (5 bases each). Germline-derived CDR1 and CDR2 are SGHTS and YDEGEE. This CDR3 is built from 14 residues. V gave up 2 bases and J gave up 4 bases, with 13 bases separating them. This chain's CDR3 is CASSFPGPVYEQYF. The CDR3 DNA sequence: TGTGCCAGCAGCTTTCCGGGGCCGGTATACGAGCAGTACTTC.

The chain carries TRBV28 and TRBJ1-4, with TRBD1 matching over 8 bases. CDR3 length: 18 residues. From germline, CDR1 is MDHEN and CDR2 SYDVKM. V was clipped by 4 bases and J by 1 base; unmatched bases: 11. CDR3 in DNA: TGTGCCAGCAGTTCACTAGGGGCGGACAGGGTAACTAATGAAAAACTGTTTTTT. Its protein is CASSSLGADRVTNEKLFF.

The J gene is TRBJ2-2, the V gene TRBV5-1; tentative D call: TRBD1 (5 bases). V shed 0 bases and J shed 9 bases, with 6 bases lying between them. This CDR3 comprises 12 residues. CDR1 and CDR2 from the germline V gene are SGHRS and YFSETQ. CDR3: CASSLGGWELFF. CDR3 sequence (DNA): TGCGCCAGCAGCTTGGGGGGCTGGGAGCTGTTTTTT.

The gene calls are TRBV7-3 and TRBJ2-1; perhaps D is TRBD1 or TRBD2 (5 bases each). V lost 5 bases and J lost 8, with 16 bases in between. The CDR3 length is 14 residues. Germline loops: CDR1 SGHTA, CDR2 FQGTGA. Here the CDR3 DNA reads TGTGCCAGCAGCCCGGCAGGGAGCAGGGATGAGCAGTTCTTC. Amino acids: CASSPAGSRDEQFF.

The chain has TRBV7-2 and TRBJ2-3, with a weak D call TRBD1 (6 bases). Trimming removed 1 base from V and 3 bases from J, with 14 bases in between. Per germline, CDR1 SGHTA and CDR2 FQGNSA. The CDR3 has 16 residues. The CDR3 DNA reads as TGTGCCAGCAGCTTAGATCGTGCTAGGGGGACAGATACGCAGTATTTT. This codes for CASSLDRARGTDTQYF.

The chain couples TRBV27 to TRBJ2-7; 7 bases match TRBD2. The CDR3 runs to 13 residues. Germline V gives CDR1 MNHEY, CDR2 SMNVEV (reference sequence). V was clipped by 6 bases and J by 6 bases; unmatched bases: 8. CDR3 in amino acids: CASSPTSFSEQYF. CDR3 nucleotide sequence: TGTGCCAGCAGCCCGACTAGCTTCTCCGAGCAGTACTTC.

The V gene is TRBV7-9, the J gene TRBJ2-1, with 10 bases identical to TRBD2. V lost 2 bases, J lost 6 bases, and 10 bases stayed unmatched. CDR3 length equals 17 residues. From germline, CDR1 is SEHNR and CDR2 FQNEAQ (reference sequence). CDR3 DNA sequence: TGTGCCAGCAGCTTAACGTTCATGCTAGCGGGGGTCAATGAGCAGTTCTTC. Its translation: CASSLTFMLAGVNEQFF.

V gene TRBV6-5 combines with J gene TRBJ2-1; the D call may be TRBD1 or TRBD2 (6 bases each). V was shortened by 8 bases and J by 8 bases, with 19 bases between the two germline ends. CDR3 length: 14 amino acids. Germline V gene sequence: CDR1 MNHEY, CDR2 SVGAGI. The CDR3 DNA follows: TGTGCCAGCTCTCGGGGGCGCCCTCCCCATGAGCAGTTCTTC. Residues: CASSRGRPPHEQFF.

The chain is built from TRBV5-4 and TRBJ1-1, with a tentative D call TRBD1 (6 bases). The CDR3 runs to 13 residues. Germline CDR1 SGHNT, CDR2 YYREEE (reference sequence). The V and J ends lost 3 bases and 1 base respectively, with 7 bases between them. CDR3 loop: CASSWTENTEAFF. In nucleotides, the CDR3 is TGTGCCAGCAGCTGGACAGAGAACACTGAAGCTTTCTTT.

The gene calls are TRBV4-1 and TRBJ2-7; TRBD2 matches 10 bases. With 0 bases clipped from V and 7 bases from J, the junction kept 9 bases outside the gene matches. This CDR3 comprises 16 residues. CDR1 is MGHRA, CDR2 YSYEKL, per germline. CDR3 sequence: CASSQEAGLALWEQYF. The CDR3 nucleotides read TGCGCCAGCAGCCAAGAAGCGGGACTAGCGCTTTGGGAGCAGTACTTC.